The 28 T cell receptor beta chains reported below all come from one sample, sequenced in a study of T cells in placental villitis. Sequencing used immunoSEQ v4. Produced via immunoSEQ multiplex PCR; TCRdb's table is partial and in-frame only. The sample records roughly 2,300 clones, around 83% being singletons. The sample consisted of placental tissue containing maternal and fetal cells. The receptors here all came from a human patient with infectious villitis; the placental T cells may come from both mother and fetus.

This chain uses TRBV19 with TRBJ1-2; D gene unclear. CDR3 size: 14 residues. Germline CDR1 reads LNHDA; CDR2 reads SQIVND (reference sequence). Trimming pared 1 base from V and 1 base from J, leaving 7 bases between. The CDR3 DNA sequence: TGTGCCAGTAGTATAGGACATCTTAACTATGGCTACACCTTC. Its translation: CASSIGHLNYGYTF.

The CDR3 spells CAWSVNGNTIYF. The CDR3 nucleotides are TGTGCCTGGAGTGTTAATGGAAACACCATATATTTT. The chain combines TRBV30 with TRBJ1-3; no reliable D call. V shed 0 bases and J shed 3 bases, with 3 bases lying between them. CDR1 is GTSNPN and CDR2 is SVGIG in the germline V gene (reference sequence). This CDR3 contains 12 residues.

The J gene is TRBJ1-3, the V gene TRBV3-1 (or the pseudogene TRBV3-2); weak D call: TRBD1 (6 bases). There are 16 residues in the CDR3. V was shortened by 3 bases and J by 9 bases, with 21 bases between the two germline ends. Looked up from germline, CDR1 is LGHDT and CDR2 is YNNKEL (reference sequence). The CDR3 protein is CASSHITQGATSTIYF. Written as DNA, the CDR3 is TGTGCCAGCAGCCATATAACACAGGGAGCTACAAGCACCATATATTTT.

The V gene is TRBV7-2, the J gene TRBJ1-3; 9 bases line up with TRBD1. In germline, CDR1 is SGHTA, CDR2 FQGNSA. CDR3 size: 13 residues. The V segment lost 5 bases and the J segment 9 bases; nucleotides outside the gene matches: 5. The CDR3 loop reads CASSKDRGGTIYF. CDR3 nucleotide sequence: TGTGCCAGCAGCAAGGACAGGGGAGGCACCATATATTTT.

This clone was recorded only once. The chain links TRBV7-9 to TRBJ1-5, with unresolved D. The length of the CDR3 is 16 residues. Germline CDR1 SEHNR, CDR2 FQNEAQ (reference sequence). V was clipped by 5 bases and J by 4 bases, with 18 bases between them. CDR3 region: CASSQSGVLLNQPQHF. The DNA for the CDR3 is TGTGCCAGCAGCCAATCGGGAGTACTTCTAAATCAGCCCCAGCATTTT.

The chain joins TRBV19 to TRBJ1-2, with D tentatively TRBD1 (6 bases). The CDR3 extends over 13 amino acids. Germline V gene lookup returns CDR1 LNHDA and CDR2 SQIVND (reference sequence). V gave up 7 bases and J gave up 8 bases, with 17 bases separating them. The CDR3 loop reads CASKGSGGLGYTF. CDR3 nucleotides: TGTGCCAGTAAAGGATCCGGGGGGCTCGGCTACACCTTC.

The chain carries TRBV3-1 (or the pseudogene TRBV3-2) and TRBJ2-3; D is ambiguous. V shed 4 bases and J shed 1 base, with 18 bases lying between them. CDR3 length equals 17 residues. The V gene's germline CDR1 is LGHDT and CDR2 YNNKEL (reference sequence). The CDR3 region has the DNA TGTGCCAGCAGCCCAAGGGTTAGCCTCCCCGGCACAGATACGCAGTATTTT. This encodes CASSPRVSLPGTDTQYF.

The chain couples TRBV5-6 to TRBJ1-2, with 9 bases identical to TRBD1. The V gene's germline CDR1 is SGHDT and CDR2 YYEEEE. This CDR3 contains 13 residues. J was trimmed by 5 bases and V by 4 bases; bases with no gene match: 3. CDR3 nucleotides: TGTGCCAGCAGCCCCGGACAGGGGTATGGCTACACCTTC. It specifies CASSPGQGYGYTF.

This clone was counted once. Its ends do not fully match the called genes, so a read error is possible. The V gene is TRBV9, the J gene TRBJ1-3; 7 positions agree with TRBD1. CDR1 SGDLS and CDR2 YYNGEE come from the germline V gene. The CDR3 has 11 amino acids. This chain's CDR3 is CASSLSRDSGF. The CDR3 DNA follows: TGTGCCAGCAGCTTGAGCCGGGACAGCGGTTTT. The complete variable domain, with remaining parts taken from reference TRBV9 and TRBJ1-3, reads DSGVTQTPKHLITATGQRVTLRCSPRSGDLSVYWYQQSLDQGLQFLIQYYNGEERAKGNILERFSAQQFPDLHSELNLSSLELGDSALYFCASSLSRDSGFGEGSWLTVV.

The chain couples TRBV7-2 to TRBJ1-1; D possibly corresponds to TRBD1 (5 bases). The CDR3 sequence is 16 residues long. Germline values: CDR1 SGHTA, CDR2 FQGNSA. The V end lost 3 bases, the J end lost 4 bases, and 18 bases lay between the germline ends. CDR3 protein: CASSFLTVPRGTEAFF. DNA of the CDR3: TGTGCCAGCAGCTTTTTGACAGTCCCGAGGGGCACTGAAGCTTTCTTT.

This clone was seen a few times. The chain couples TRBV19 to TRBJ1-1, with D maybe TRBD1 (5 bases). The CDR3 consists of 14 residues. CDR1 and CDR2 (germline): LNHDA, SQIVND (reference sequence). V gave up 5 bases and J gave up 0 bases, with 10 bases separating them. DNA of the CDR3: TGTGCCAGTAGTCCGGGACCTCTGAACACTGAAGCTTTCTTT. It yields the protein CASSPGPLNTEAFF.

The chain couples TRBV19 to TRBJ2-7, with a possible D match to TRBD2 (7 bases). Between the trimmed V and J ends, which lost 4 bases and 3 bases, there was a span of 19 bases. The CDR3 spans 16 residues. Germline CDR1 reads LNHDA; CDR2 reads SQIVND (reference sequence). In DNA, the CDR3 is TGTGCCAGTAGTAGAGGGACTACAGGGCTGGTCTACGAGCAGTACTTC. It encodes CASSRGTTGLVYEQYF. The complete variable domain, with remaining parts taken from reference TRBV19 and TRBJ2-7, reads DGGITQSPKYLFRKEGQNVTLSCEQNLNHDAMYWYRQDPGQGLRLIYYSQIVNDFQKGDIAEGYSVSREKKESFPLTVTSAQKNPTAFYLCASSRGTTGLVYEQYFGPGTRLTVT.

The rearrangement links TRBV11-3 to TRBJ1-2; D not resolved. V was clipped by 1 base and J by 4 bases, with 13 bases between them. Germline lookup yields CDR1 SGHNT and CDR2 YENEEA. The CDR3 has 15 residues. The chain's CDR3 is CASSLGAGSPYGYTF. As DNA, the CDR3 is TGTGCCAGCAGCTTAGGTGCAGGATCCCCCTATGGCTACACCTTC.

A note on this clone: A much larger clone differs by one base, so this may be a read error. The chain combines TRBV7-8 with TRBJ1-5; 7 bases are shared with TRBD1. V was pared by 3 bases and J by 1 base, with 0 bases of the junction left unmatched. In germline, CDR1 is SGHVS, CDR2 FQNEAQ. The CDR3 contains 14 residues. The CDR3 loop is CASSLDRSNQPQHF. In DNA form, the CDR3 reads TGTGCCAGCAGCTTGGACAGGAGCAATCAGCCCCAGCATTTT.

This chain uses TRBV19 with TRBJ1-5; TRBD1 is a possible D gene (6 bases). There are 17 residues in the CDR3. V lost 3 bases and J 6 bases, leaving 21 bases between the germline ends. Germline V gene data show CDR1 as LNHDA and CDR2 as SQIVND (reference sequence). This chain's CDR3 is CASSIWKETGFGQPQHF. The CDR3 nucleotides read TGTGCCAGTAGTATCTGGAAGGAGACAGGTTTCGGTCAGCCCCAGCATTTT.

The table lists this clone with a few counts. The rearrangement links TRBV19 to TRBJ1-2; unclear D gene. The CDR3 loop spans 9 amino acids. Trimming cost V 3 bases and J 7 bases, with 0 bases left between them. From germline, CDR1 is LNHDA and CDR2 SQIVND (reference sequence). The CDR3 here is CASSIGYTF. Written as DNA, the CDR3 is TGTGCCAGTAGTATTGGCTACACCTTC.

This sequence joins TRBV9 and TRBJ2-7; no firm D call. This CDR3 has 10 amino acids. Trimming removed 6 bases from V and 6 bases from J, with 7 bases in between. Germline assignment: CDR1 SGDLS and CDR2 YYNGEE. The CDR3: CASKSGEQYF. The DNA of the CDR3 is TGTGCCAGCAAGTCGGGCGAGCAGTACTTC.

The chain couples TRBV11-2 to TRBJ2-7; D might be TRBD2 (6 bases). The V gene lost 1 base and the J gene lost 2 bases, with 6 bases spanning the gap. Germline-derived CDR1 and CDR2 are SGHAT and FQNNGV. The CDR3 sequence is 13 residues long. CDR3 amino acids: CASSLASAYEQYF. CDR3 nucleotide sequence: TGTGCCAGCAGCTTAGCTAGCGCCTACGAGCAGTACTTC.

The V call is TRBV19, the J call TRBJ2-6; 9 positions agree with TRBD1. This CDR3 is 17 amino acids long. Per germline, CDR1 LNHDA and CDR2 SQIVND (reference sequence). Trimming cost V 2 bases and J 0 bases; bases outside gene matches: 2. CDR3 protein: CASSIRTGASGANVLTF. For the CDR3, the DNA is TGTGCCAGTAGTATAAGGACAGGGGCCTCTGGGGCCAACGTCCTGACTTTC. The complete variable domain, with remaining parts taken from reference TRBV19 and TRBJ2-6, reads DGGITQSPKYLFRKEGQNVTLSCEQNLNHDAMYWYRQDPGQGLRLIYYSQIVNDFQKGDIAEGYSVSREKKESFPLTVTSAQKNPTAFYLCASSIRTGASGANVLTFGAGSRLTVL.

This clone was seen a single time. V gene TRBV11-3 combines with J gene TRBJ1-4, with D unclear. V lost 2 bases, J lost 2 bases, and 0 bases lay in between. This CDR3 is built from 12 residues. The V gene's germline CDR1 is SGHNT and CDR2 YENEEA. CDR3 residues: CASSLTNEKLFF. The CDR3 nucleotides are TGTGCCAGCAGCTTAACTAATGAAAAACTGTTTTTT.

The CDR3: CASSDSTGDYNEQFF. CDR3 DNA: TGTGCCAGCAGTGACTCGACAGGGGATTACAATGAGCAGTTCTTC. The rearrangement links TRBV6-4 to TRBJ2-1; 8 bases are shared with TRBD1. The CDR3 runs 15 residues. With V trimmed by 0 bases and J by 4 bases, 2 bases remained unmatched. CDR1 MRHNA and CDR2 SNTAGT come from the germline V gene.

This chain connects TRBV5-4 to TRBJ1-5; 9 bases fit TRBD1. V was clipped by 4 bases and J by 6 bases; unmatched bases: 2. Per germline, CDR1 SGHNT and CDR2 YYREEE (reference sequence). This CDR3 has 13 residues. The CDR3 is CASSQDRGQPQHF. The CDR3 DNA reads TGTGCCAGCAGCCAGGACAGGGGTCAGCCCCAGCATTTT. Full variable domain (remainder filled in from reference TRBV5-4 and TRBJ1-5): ETGVTQSPTHLIKTRGQQVTLRCSSQSGHNTVSWYQQALGQGPQFIFQYYREEENGRGNFPPRFSGLQFPNYSSELNVNALELDDSALYLCASSQDRGQPQHFGDGTRLSIL.

The V and J genes are TRBV30 and TRBJ2-1, with 8 nucleotides matching TRBD2. In germline, CDR1 is GTSNPN, CDR2 SVGIG (reference sequence). This CDR3 region has 13 residues. V shed 5 bases and J 2 bases; nucleotides not matched to a gene: 2. Written as DNA, the CDR3 is TGTGCCTGGCGGGGGGGCCCCTACAATGAGCAGTTCTTC. It is translated as CAWRGGPYNEQFF.

The chain combines TRBV7-5 with TRBJ1-2. TRBV7-5 is assigned pseudogene status. This CDR3 comprises 12 residues. CDR3: CVRSLDNYGYTF. CDR3 nucleotide sequence: TGTGTCAGAAGCTTGGACAACTATGGCTACACCTTC.

This sequence joins TRBV6-4 and TRBJ1-2; D gene ambiguous. Germline-derived CDR1 and CDR2 are MRHNA and SNTAGT. The CDR3 is 14 residues long. V lost 1 base and J 1 base, leaving 7 bases between the germline ends. CDR3 protein: CASSDYGNNYGYTF. In nucleotides, the CDR3 is TGTGCCAGCAGTGACTATGGCAATAACTATGGCTACACCTTC.

The table lists this clone with a count of one. V is TRBV7-3 and J is TRBJ2-3, with 7 bases that match TRBD2. The CDR3 sequence is 14 residues long. V lost 3 bases and J lost 1; bases outside the gene matches: 1. The germline CDR1 and CDR2 sequences are SGHTA and FQGTGA. In nucleotides, the CDR3 is TGTGCCAGCAGCTTCCTAGCGGGCACAGATACGCAGTATTTT. Its translation is CASSFLAGTDTQYF.

The chain uses TRBV5-6 and TRBJ2-7; weak D call: TRBD1 (5 bases). CDR1 SGHDT and CDR2 YYEEEE come from the germline V gene. The V and J ends lost 0 bases and 1 base respectively, with 5 bases between them. The CDR3 runs 13 residues. The CDR3 DNA sequence: TGTGCCAGCAGCTTGGGACAGTCCTACGAGCAGTACTTC. It translates to CASSLGQSYEQYF.

J is TRBJ1-6 and V is TRBV11-2; D is unresolved. The CDR3 is 12 residues long. Trimming removed 2 bases at V and 4 bases at J, with 0 bases between. CDR1 and CDR2 from the germline V gene are SGHAT and FQNNGV. The CDR3 region has the DNA TGTGCCAGCAGCTTATATAATTCACCCCTCCACTTT. It specifies CASSLYNSPLHF.